This is a list of T cell receptor beta chains from one sample in a study of blood T cell repertoires in COVID-19. TCRdb's copy holds only in-frame clones and misses some; the assay was immunoSEQ multiplex PCR. Of about 49,000 clones in the sample, around 83% were seen once. Sequencing was performed on peripheral blood. Receptors were obtained from a man between 35 and 55 years old with active COVID-19. Each CDR3 is given with its conserved first and last residue. A D gene is named only where the DNA matches it firmly. Clone sizes are given selectively: once, few, many, or a class where the clone is expanded.

abundance | j_gene | d_gene | v_gene | CDR3nt | CDR3aa
NA | TRBJ1-3 | NA | TRBV9 | TGTGCCAGCAGCGTCATAGGAGGATCCTCTGGAAACACCATATATTTT | CASSVIGGSSGNTIYF
once | TRBJ2-3 | TRBD2 | TRBV19 | TGTGCCAGTACTGGACTAGGAAGCACAGATACGCAGTATTTT | CASTGLGSTDTQYF
NA | TRBJ2-1 | TRBD2 | TRBV5-5 | TGTGCCAGCAGAGGGGGGGGACTAGCGGACAATGAGCAGTTCTTC | CASRGGGLADNEQFF
NA | TRBJ1-1 | NA | TRBV7-9 | TGTGCCAGCAGTCGACGGGACAATGAAGCTTTCTTT | CASSRRDNEAFF
NA | TRBJ1-1 | NA | TRBV29-1 | TGCAGCGTCGGACAGTCCCTGGGCACTGAAGCTTTCTTT | CSVGQSLGTEAFF
NA | TRBJ2-7 | TRBD2 | TRBV28 | TGTGCCAGCAGGGTGACTAGCGACGAGCAGTACTTC | CASRVTSDEQYF
NA | TRBJ2-3 | NA | TRBV7-8 | TGTGCCAGCAGCTTAGTCCAGGGGCAAAACACAGATACGCAGTATTTT | CASSLVQGQNTDTQYF
NA | TRBJ2-5 | TRBD2 | TRBV2 | TGTGCCAGCCGGACTAGCGGGTTAGAGACCCAGTACTTC | CASRTSGLETQYF
NA | TRBJ2-3 | NA | TRBV21-1 | TGTGCCAGCAGCAAACCACCTTTGGGACTAGCGGGAGTCACAGATACGCAGTATTTT | CASSKPPLGLAGVTDTQYF
NA | TRBJ2-1 | TRBD1 | TRBV28 | TGTGCCAGCAGTGCATACAAGACAGGGGATAACAATGAGCAGTTCTTC | CASSAYKTGDNNEQFF
NA | TRBJ2-7 | TRBD2 | TRBV6-6 | TGTGCCAGCAGTCCCGTCCGGACTAGCGGGAGGGTCCCCTACGAGCAGTACTTC | CASSPVRTSGRVPYEQYF
NA | TRBJ2-3 | NA | TRBV19 | TGTGCCAGTAAGTCTAGCGGCACAGATACGCAGTATTTT | CASKSSGTDTQYF
NA | TRBJ2-7 | NA | TRBV11-1 | TGTGCCAGCAGCTTAGTAGGGGATGAGTTCGAGCAGTACTTC | CASSLVGDEFEQYF
NA | TRBJ2-2 | TRBD1 | TRBV7-9 | TGTGCCAGCAGCCTCCGACAGGGGGCTGGGACCGGGGAGCTGTTTTTT | CASSLRQGAGTGELFF
NA | TRBJ2-5 | TRBD2 | TRBV5-1 | TGCGCCAGCAGCCTACCGAGCGGGATAAACCAAGAGACCCAGTACTTC | CASSLPSGINQETQYF
NA | TRBJ1-3 | TRBD1 | TRBV10-3 | TGTGCCATCAGAGCTGACAGGGAAGAAAACACCATATATTTT | CAIRADREENTIYF
NA | TRBJ2-1 | TRBD1 | TRBV9 | TGTGCCAGCAGCGTAGCGGACAGGGGTATAGATGGGCAGTTCTTC | CASSVADRGIDGQFF
NA | TRBJ1-3 | NA | TRBV3-1/TRBV3-2 | TGTGCCAGCAGCCAAGAAGCAGGGTGGCAAAACACCATATATTTT | CASSQEAGWQNTIYF
NA | TRBJ1-1 | TRBD1 | TRBV10-3 | TGTGCCATCGGACAGGGGACCATGAACACTGAAGCTTTCTTT | CAIGQGTMNTEAFF
NA | TRBJ1-5 | NA | TRBV28 | TGTGCCAGCAGTTTGGCGTTCCTCCGGGGTGGCGGGGGCCACCAGCCCCAGCATTTT | CASSLAFLRGGGGHQPQHF
NA | TRBJ1-6 | NA | TRBV28 | TGTGCCAGCCGAAGCCCGGAGCGCTCCTATAATTCACCCCTCCACTTT | CASRSPERSYNSPLHF
NA | TRBJ1-2 | TRBD1 | TRBV4-1 | TGCGCCAGCAGCCAAGACATTAGACAGGGGTTTGGCTACACCTTC | CASSQDIRQGFGYTF
NA | TRBJ2-7 | TRBD2 | TRBV3-1/TRBV3-2 | TGTGCCAGCAGCCAAGAAGAAACTAGCGGCTCCTACGAGCAGTACTTC | CASSQEETSGSYEQYF
NA | TRBJ2-7 | TRBD2 | TRBV2 | TGTGCCAGCATTGCTTTCGCGGGAGGGACATTGTACGAGCAGTACTTC | CASIAFAGGTLYEQYF
NA | TRBJ2-7 | TRBD1 | TRBV4-2 | TGTGCCAGCAGCGCTAACCGGGACAGGGGTGGAGAGCAGTACTTC | CASSANRDRGGEQYF
NA | TRBJ1-2 | NA | TRBV3-1/TRBV3-2 | TGTGCCAGCAGCCAAGAAGGGCAGGGGTCCGTCTATGGCTACACCTTC | CASSQEGQGSVYGYTF
NA | TRBJ2-5 | TRBD2 | TRBV4-1 | TGCGCCAGCAGCCCGCCGGGAGGGAGGTTAGGAGAGACCCAGTACTTC | CASSPPGGRLGETQYF
few | TRBJ1-1 | NA | TRBV6-2/TRBV6-3 | TGTGCCAGCAGTTTCACACTAACAGGGGAAGCTTTCTTT | CASSFTLTGEAFF
NA | TRBJ1-2 | TRBD1 | TRBV24-1 | TGTGCCACCTCCGGGACAGGGGGTTCTCTGAGAGGCTACACCTTC | CATSGTGGSLRGYTF
NA | TRBJ2-1 | NA | TRBV5-1 | TGCGCCAGCAGGGAGGCGACCGCCGCCTACAATGAGCAGTTCTTC | CASREATAAYNEQFF
NA | TRBJ1-2 | TRBD1 | TRBV19 | TGTGCCAGTAGTACTCGGGACAGGGGTTTGGGCTACACCTTC | CASSTRDRGLGYTF
once | TRBJ2-5 | NA | TRBV23-1 | TGCGCCAGCAGTCAATGGAAATACAGGCAAGAGACCCAGTACTTC | CASSQWKYRQETQYF
once | TRBJ1-6 | TRBD1 | TRBV11-2 | TGTGCCAGCAGCCGACAGGGGAGCTCCTATAATTCACCCCTCCACTTT | CASSRQGSSYNSPLHF
NA | TRBJ1-6 | NA | TRBV7-9 | TGTGCCAGCAGCTCAGTGGGGAGCTCCTATAATTCACCCCTCCACTTT | CASSSVGSSYNSPLHF
NA | TRBJ2-1 | NA | TRBV27 | TGTGCCAGCAGTTTAGGGACACACAACTACAATGAGCAGTTCTTC | CASSLGTHNYNEQFF
NA | TRBJ2-1 | TRBD2 | TRBV29-1 | TGCAGCGTTGAGGGGACTAGCGCTAGCTCCTACAATGAGCAGTTCTTC | CSVEGTSASSYNEQFF
NA | TRBJ1-2 | TRBD1 | TRBV7-9 | TGTGCCAGCAGCTTAGCGGACAGGGGGCGGGTCCGTGGCTACACCTTC | CASSLADRGRVRGYTF
few | TRBJ1-5 | NA | TRBV27 | TGTGCCAGCACGTCAACTGGGGGGGTTTGGGGCAATCAGCCCCAGCATTTT | CASTSTGGVWGNQPQHF
NA | TRBJ2-7 | NA | TRBV11-2 | TGTGCCAGCAGCCCCGGAGTTAACACTGGGGAGCAGTACTTC | CASSPGVNTGEQYF
few | TRBJ1-2 | NA | TRBV7-2 | TGTGCCAGCACCGACTCAGGGGCTAACTATGGCTACACCTTC | CASTDSGANYGYTF
NA | TRBJ2-5 | TRBD2 | TRBV7-2 | TGTGCCAGCAGCTGGGGGGGGATGGTATCCCAAGAGACCCAGTACTTC | CASSWGGMVSQETQYF
NA | TRBJ2-2 | NA | TRBV6-5 | TGTGCCAGCAGTTACCCTGAGGGGGTAGGGACCGGGGAGCTGTTTTTT | CASSYPEGVGTGELFF
NA | TRBJ2-1 | TRBD2 | TRBV5-5 | TGTGCCAGCAGACTTAACGGACTAGCGAATTACAATGAGCAGTTCTTC | CASRLNGLANYNEQFF
NA | TRBJ2-2 | NA | TRBV28 | TGTGCCAGCAGTTCCTTTCAGGGGAGTGCTCACACCGGGGAGCTGTTTTTT | CASSSFQGSAHTGELFF
once | TRBJ1-2 | NA | TRBV9 | TGTGCCAGCAGCGTAGGACAGAACTATGGCTACACCTTC | CASSVGQNYGYTF
NA | TRBJ2-3 | TRBD2 | TRBV4-2 | TGTGCCAGCAGCCAAGCCGCGGGACTAGCGGGGGGTTTTGATACGCAGTATTTT | CASSQAAGLAGGFDTQYF
NA | TRBJ2-7 | TRBD1 | TRBV18 | TGTGCCAGCTCACCTCTGGGACAGGGGAAGCCCGAGCAGTACTTC | CASSPLGQGKPEQYF
few | TRBJ1-5 | NA | TRBV27 | TGTGCCAGCAGTTTCGTAAGCAATCAGCCCCAGCATTTT | CASSFVSNQPQHF
NA | TRBJ2-1 | NA | TRBV6-4 | TGTGCCAGCAGTGACTCGCACAGGCCAGCCTACAATGAGCAGTTCTTC | CASSDSHRPAYNEQFF
NA | TRBJ2-7 | NA | TRBV5-1 | TGCGCCAGCAGCGACGCGGGCCCCCTTCAACCGGAGTACTTC | CASSDAGPLQPEYF
NA | TRBJ1-2 | NA | TRBV27 | TGTGCCAGCAGTTTCCGGCAGGCACCCGGATATGGCTACACCTTC | CASSFRQAPGYGYTF
NA | TRBJ2-7 | TRBD2 | TRBV6-2/TRBV6-3 | TGTGCCAGCACCCCCCTGCGGGCTAGCGGTCCTCGGGAGCAGTACTTC | CASTPLRASGPREQYF
once | TRBJ1-1 | TRBD1 | TRBV12-3/TRBV12-4 | TGTGCCAGCAGTTTGATGGGGACAGGGGAAGCTTTCTTT | CASSLMGTGEAFF
few | TRBJ1-3 | NA | TRBV5-1 | TGCGCCAGCAGCTTGGTCGGGGGAAGAGAAAACACCATATATTTT | CASSLVGGRENTIYF
NA | TRBJ2-3 | TRBD1 | TRBV7-2 | TGTGCCAGCAGACAAGGTTTAGGGGGCTTTTCTAGCACAGATACGCAGTATTTT | CASRQGLGGFSSTDTQYF
NA | TRBJ2-2 | TRBD2 | TRBV10-3 | TGTGCCATCAATGGACTAGCGGGAGATTATACCGGGGAGCTGTTTTTT | CAINGLAGDYTGELFF
NA | TRBJ1-6 | NA | TRBV5-1 | TGCGCCAGCAGCTTGGAACAGGCAGATAATTCACCCCTCCACTTT | CASSLEQADNSPLHF
NA | TRBJ2-3 | TRBD1 | TRBV11-2 | TGTGCCAGCAGGTCCGACAGGGGCGGATTGGCAGATACGCAGTATTTT | CASRSDRGGLADTQYF
once | TRBJ1-1 | NA | TRBV29-1 | TGCAGCGTTAAGCCAGGGGCGGACACTGAAGCTTTCTTT | CSVKPGADTEAFF
NA | TRBJ2-5 | TRBD2 | TRBV30 | TGTGCCTGGAGTGTACGGGGATTAGCGGGAGGTGGAGAGACCCAGTACTTC | CAWSVRGLAGGGETQYF